One sample yielded the 15 T cell receptor beta chains listed below, sequenced in a study of control samples from healthy donors and cancer patients. TCRdb's copy holds only in-frame clones and misses some; the assay was immunoSEQ multiplex PCR. The sample holds tens of thousands of clones, roughly nine tenths seen once. The source material was blood. Receptors were obtained from a woman younger than 30 in good health.

CDR3 sequence reads: CASSRAPGGYTF. CDR3 nucleotides: TGTGCCAGCAGCCGGGCCCCGGGTGGCTACACCTTC. The chain recombines TRBV6-1 with TRBJ1-2, with D unclear. Trimming pared 6 bases from V and 7 bases from J, leaving 12 bases between. The CDR3 runs 12 residues. Germline values: CDR1 MNHNS, CDR2 SASEGT.

The V call is TRBV5-1, the J call TRBJ2-5, with 8 bases aligning to TRBD2. This CDR3 is 15 amino acids long. The V segment lost 0 bases and the J segment 0 bases; nucleotides outside the gene matches: 1. Germline values: CDR1 SGHRS, CDR2 YFSETQ. The CDR3 DNA reads as TGCGCCAGCAGCTTGGCGGGGGGGTACCAAGAGACCCAGTACTTC. Amino acids: CASSLAGGYQETQYF.

The CDR3: CATSEPGQDTGELFF. CDR3 nucleotide sequence: TGTGCCACCAGTGAACCGGGACAGGACACCGGGGAGCTGTTTTTT. The chain joins TRBV24-1 to TRBJ2-2, with 8 nucleotides matching TRBD1. The length of the CDR3 is 15 residues. From germline, CDR1 is KGHDR and CDR2 SFDVKD. Trimming cost V 4 bases and J 3 bases; bases outside gene matches: 3.

The CDR3 protein is CASSQFGGGEPQHF. CDR3 coding DNA: TGTGCCAGCAGCCAATTCGGGGGCGGAGAACCCCAGCATTTT. The chain has TRBV3-1 (or the pseudogene TRBV3-2) and TRBJ1-5; possible D gene TRBD1, 6 bases. CDR1 and CDR2 (germline): LGHDT, YNNKEL (reference sequence). This CDR3 comprises 14 residues. V shed 2 bases and J shed 10 bases, with 15 bases lying between them.

V gene TRBV2 combines with J gene TRBJ2-5, with unresolved D. CDR3 length: 14 amino acids. V was cut by 3 bases and J by 1 base, with 9 bases left in between. Germline lookup yields CDR1 SNHLY and CDR2 FYNNEI. The CDR3 loop reads CASSDRARQETQYF. The DNA for the CDR3 is TGTGCCAGCAGTGATAGGGCCCGCCAAGAGACCCAGTACTTC.

The V call is TRBV6-5, the J call TRBJ2-1, with D possibly matching TRBD2 (6 bases). V was pared by 4 bases and J by 4 bases, with 14 bases between. CDR3 length equals 15 residues. Germline values: CDR1 MNHEY, CDR2 SVGAGI. CDR3 in DNA: TGTGCCAGCAGTTGGAAGGGACTCATTTACAATGAGCAGTTCTTC. Translated: CASSWKGLIYNEQFF.

A few counts support this clone. The gene calls are TRBV9 and TRBJ2-2; 9 nucleotides agree with TRBD2. The CDR3 length is 16 residues. Germline V lookup: CDR1 SGDLS, CDR2 YYNGEE. Trimming at V came to 0 bases and at J to 3 bases, leaving 3 bases not matched to a gene. The CDR3: CASSVGSSGDTGELFF. The CDR3 nucleotides read TGTGCCAGCAGCGTAGGGTCTAGCGGGGACACCGGGGAGCTGTTTTTT.

The chain employs TRBV5-4 and TRBJ2-2, with 7 bases aligning to TRBD1. Germline CDR1 SGHNT, CDR2 YYREEE (reference sequence). The ends lost 0 bases at V and 5 bases at J; junction bases unmatched: 7. CDR3 size: 16 residues. This CDR3 is CASSLGTNRGTGELFF. In DNA form, the CDR3 reads TGTGCCAGCAGCTTGGGGACGAACAGGGGAACCGGGGAGCTGTTTTTT.

This sequence joins TRBV23-1 and TRBJ1-1; no reliable D call. TRBV23-1 is an open reading frame whose function is uncertain. Trimming took 2 bases from V and 11 from J, leaving 18 bases between them. The CDR3 has 14 residues. The CDR3 region is CASSQRADGGDAFF. In DNA form, the CDR3 reads TGCGCCAGCAGTCAAAGGGCAGACGGAGGTGATGCTTTCTTT.

V is TRBV5-8 and J is TRBJ2-7; possibly TRBD2 for D (5 bases). This CDR3 contains 13 residues. Trimming left V 2 bases short and J 5 bases short, with 11 bases between. In germline, CDR1 is SGHTS, CDR2 YDEGEE. The CDR3, as DNA: TGTGCCAGCAGCTTCAATCTCGGGGACGAGCAGTACTTC. This sequence encodes CASSFNLGDEQYF.

This chain connects TRBV6-1 to TRBJ1-4; D is perhaps TRBD1 (6 bases). The CDR3 consists of 15 residues. Deletions cut 3 bases from V and 3 bases from J, with 11 bases between. Germline CDR1 MNHNS, CDR2 SASEGT. CDR3 in amino acids: CASSDIQGPNEKLFF. CDR3 DNA sequence: TGTGCCAGCAGTGATATACAGGGTCCTAATGAAAAACTGTTTTTT.

This chain connects TRBV7-2 to TRBJ1-2; D is undetermined. V lost 2 bases, J lost 8 bases, and 9 bases lay in between. The CDR3 loop spans 12 amino acids. The V gene's germline CDR1 is SGHTA and CDR2 FQGNSA. CDR3 in amino acids: CASSLFPSGYTF. The CDR3 region has the DNA TGTGCCAGCAGCTTATTTCCTTCGGGCTACACCTTC.

V gene TRBV2 combines with J gene TRBJ1-2; D ambiguous. This CDR3 is built from 13 residues. CDR1 SNHLY and CDR2 FYNNEI come from the germline V gene. Trimming left V 4 bases short and J 5 bases short, with 11 bases between. The CDR3 here is CASSVGFPYGYTF. The CDR3 DNA is TGTGCCAGCAGTGTAGGGTTCCCTTATGGCTACACCTTC. The full variable domain, with the rest looked up from reference TRBV2 and TRBJ1-2, is EPEVTQTPSHQVTQMGQEVILRCVPISNHLYFYWYRQILGQKVEFLVSFYNNEISEKSEIFDDQFSVERPDGSNFTLKIRSTKLEDSAMYFCASSVGFPYGYTFGSGTRLTVV.

In its sample, this clone was seen a few times. This chain links TRBV9 with TRBJ1-2; 8 bases are shared with TRBD1. Germline V CDR1 and CDR2: SGDLS, YYNGEE. V dropped 4 bases and J dropped 8; count of bases not matched to a gene: 7. The CDR3 spans 13 residues. CDR3 residues: CASSRGQGGGYTF. CDR3 bases: TGTGCCAGCAGCCGTGGACAGGGCGGGGGCTACACCTTC.

The chain is built from TRBV6-1 and TRBJ1-6, with no clear D. The CDR3 is made up of 15 amino acids. Germline V lookup: CDR1 MNHNS, CDR2 SASEGT. V gave up 2 bases and J gave up 13 bases, with 18 bases separating them. The CDR3, as DNA: TGTGCCAGCAGTGAATTGAATGGGCTCCGCACGCCCCTCCACTTT. Residues: CASSELNGLRTPLHF.